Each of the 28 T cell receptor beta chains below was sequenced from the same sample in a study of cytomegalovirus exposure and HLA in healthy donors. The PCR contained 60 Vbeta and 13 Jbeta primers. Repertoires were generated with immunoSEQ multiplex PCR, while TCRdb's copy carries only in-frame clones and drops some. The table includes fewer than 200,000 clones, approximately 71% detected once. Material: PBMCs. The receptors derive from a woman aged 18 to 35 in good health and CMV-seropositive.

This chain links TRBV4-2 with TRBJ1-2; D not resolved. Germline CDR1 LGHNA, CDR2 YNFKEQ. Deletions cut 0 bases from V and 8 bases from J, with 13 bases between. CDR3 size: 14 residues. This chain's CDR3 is CASSQDSLREGYTF. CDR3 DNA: TGTGCCAGCAGCCAAGATAGTTTGAGGGAAGGCTACACCTTC.

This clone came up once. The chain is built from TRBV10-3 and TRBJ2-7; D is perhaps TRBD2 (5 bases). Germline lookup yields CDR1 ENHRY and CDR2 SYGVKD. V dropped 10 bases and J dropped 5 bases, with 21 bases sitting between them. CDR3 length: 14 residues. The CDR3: CASKPGSRTHEQYF. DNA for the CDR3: TGTGCCAGTAAGCCGGGATCTCGGACCCACGAGCAGTACTTC.

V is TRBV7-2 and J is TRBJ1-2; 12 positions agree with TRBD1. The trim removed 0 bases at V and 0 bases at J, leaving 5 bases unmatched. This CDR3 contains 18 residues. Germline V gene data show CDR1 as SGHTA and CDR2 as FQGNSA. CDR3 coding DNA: TGTGCCAGCAGCTTAGCGCAGGGGACAGGGGGCCCTAACTATGGCTACACCTTC. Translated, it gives CASSLAQGTGGPNYGYTF.

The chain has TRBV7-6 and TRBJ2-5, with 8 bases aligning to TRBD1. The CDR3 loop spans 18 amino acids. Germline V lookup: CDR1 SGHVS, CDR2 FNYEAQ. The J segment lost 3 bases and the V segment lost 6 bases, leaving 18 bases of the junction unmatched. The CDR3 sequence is CASRPPWGRGLREETQYF. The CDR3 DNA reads TGTGCCAGCAGACCACCTTGGGGCAGGGGGCTGAGGGAAGAGACCCAGTACTTC.

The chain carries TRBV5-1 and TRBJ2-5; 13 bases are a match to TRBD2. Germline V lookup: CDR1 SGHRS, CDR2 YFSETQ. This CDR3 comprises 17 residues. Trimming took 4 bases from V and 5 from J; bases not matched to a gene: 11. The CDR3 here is CASSHGTSGALGETQYF. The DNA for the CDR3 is TGCGCCAGCAGCCACGGGACTAGCGGGGCCCTGGGGGAGACCCAGTACTTC.

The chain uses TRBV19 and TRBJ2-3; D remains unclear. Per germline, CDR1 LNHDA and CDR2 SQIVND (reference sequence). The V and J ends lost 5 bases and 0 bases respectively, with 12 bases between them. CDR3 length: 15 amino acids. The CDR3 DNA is TGTGCCAGTAGTTCGTACAGTACGAGCACAGATACGCAGTATTTT. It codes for CASSSYSTSTDTQYF.

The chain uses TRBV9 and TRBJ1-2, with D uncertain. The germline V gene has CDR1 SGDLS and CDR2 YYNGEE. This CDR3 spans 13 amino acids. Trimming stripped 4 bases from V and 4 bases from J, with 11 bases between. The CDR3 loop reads CASSPGFAYGYTF. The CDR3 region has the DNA TGTGCCAGCAGCCCCGGGTTTGCCTATGGCTACACCTTC.

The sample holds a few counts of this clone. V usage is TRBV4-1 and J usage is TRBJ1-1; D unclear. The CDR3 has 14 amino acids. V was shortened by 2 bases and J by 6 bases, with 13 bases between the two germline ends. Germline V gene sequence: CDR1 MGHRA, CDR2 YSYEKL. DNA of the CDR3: TGCGCCAGCAGCCAAAAGACTGACCGTTCTGAAGCTTTCTTT. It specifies CASSQKTDRSEAFF.

The CDR3: CASSEWSSGGSRETQYF. The CDR3 DNA sequence: TGTGCCAGCAGTGAATGGTCTAGCGGGGGCTCGCGGGAGACCCAGTACTTC. V is TRBV2 and J is TRBJ2-5; the match to TRBD2 covers 10 bases. The CDR3 sequence is 17 residues long. After removal of 2 bases from V and 5 bases from J, the junction contained 11 bases not matched to a gene. The germline CDR1 and CDR2 sequences are SNHLY and FYNNEI. Complete variable domain (other parts from reference TRBV2 and TRBJ2-5): EPEVTQTPSHQVTQMGQEVILRCVPISNHLYFYWYRQILGQKVEFLVSFYNNEISEKSEIFDDQFSVERPDGSNFTLKIRSTKLEDSAMYFCASSEWSSGGSRETQYFGPGTRLLVL.

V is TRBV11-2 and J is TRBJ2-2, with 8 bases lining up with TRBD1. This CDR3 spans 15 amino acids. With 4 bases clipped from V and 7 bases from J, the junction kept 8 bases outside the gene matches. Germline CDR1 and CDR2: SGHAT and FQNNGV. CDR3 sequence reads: CASSSVDRANGELFF. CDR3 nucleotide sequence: TGTGCCAGCAGCTCCGTGGACAGGGCGAACGGGGAGCTGTTTTTT.

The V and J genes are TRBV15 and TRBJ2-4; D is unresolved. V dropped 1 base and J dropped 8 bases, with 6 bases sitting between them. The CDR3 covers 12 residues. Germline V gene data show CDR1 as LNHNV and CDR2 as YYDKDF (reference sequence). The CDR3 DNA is TGTGCCACCAGCAGAGGGCAAGACATTCAGTACTTC. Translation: CATSRGQDIQYF.

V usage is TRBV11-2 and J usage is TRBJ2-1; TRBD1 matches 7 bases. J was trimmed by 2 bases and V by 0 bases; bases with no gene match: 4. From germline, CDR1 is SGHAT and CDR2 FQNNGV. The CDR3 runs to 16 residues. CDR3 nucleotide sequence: TGTGCCAGCAGCTTAGAAGGGGGCGTAACCTACAATGAGCAGTTCTTC. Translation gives CASSLEGGVTYNEQFF.

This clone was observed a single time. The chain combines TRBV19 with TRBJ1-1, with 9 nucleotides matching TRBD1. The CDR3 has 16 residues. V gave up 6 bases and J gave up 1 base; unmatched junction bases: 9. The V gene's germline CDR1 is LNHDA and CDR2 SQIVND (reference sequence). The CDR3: CASRAQAGQGNTEAFF. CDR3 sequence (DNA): TGTGCCAGTAGAGCCCAGGCGGGACAGGGGAACACTGAAGCTTTCTTT. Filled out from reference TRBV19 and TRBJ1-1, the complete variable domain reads DGGITQSPKYLFRKEGQNVTLSCEQNLNHDAMYWYRQDPGQGLRLIYYSQIVNDFQKGDIAEGYSVSREKKESFPLTVTSAQKNPTAFYLCASRAQAGQGNTEAFFGQGTRLTVV.

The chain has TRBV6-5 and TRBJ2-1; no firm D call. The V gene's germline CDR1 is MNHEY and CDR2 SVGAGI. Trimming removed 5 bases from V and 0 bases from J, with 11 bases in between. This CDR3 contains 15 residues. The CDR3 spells CASSQYRHSYNEQFF. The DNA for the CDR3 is TGTGCCAGCAGTCAATACAGACACTCCTACAATGAGCAGTTCTTC.

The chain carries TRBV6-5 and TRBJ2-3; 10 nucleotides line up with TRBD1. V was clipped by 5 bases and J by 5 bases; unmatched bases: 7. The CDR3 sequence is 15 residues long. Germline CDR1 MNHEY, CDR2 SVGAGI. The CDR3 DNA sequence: TGTGCCAGCAGTAGGGGACAGGGGAAGGGAGATACGCAGTATTTT. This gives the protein CASSRGQGKGDTQYF.

In DNA, the CDR3 is TGTGCCAGCAGCTTAGAGGGTCCATATGACAGGGGAGAGACCCAGTACTTC. This translates into CASSLEGPYDRGETQYF. V is TRBV7-2 and J is TRBJ2-5; TRBD1 agrees at 8 bases. The trim removed 1 base at V and 4 bases at J, leaving 11 bases unmatched. This CDR3 comprises 17 residues. Germline loops: CDR1 SGHTA, CDR2 FQGNSA. Full variable domain (remainder filled in from reference TRBV7-2 and TRBJ2-5): GAGVSQSPSNKVTEKGKDVELRCDPISGHTALYWYRQSLGQGLEFLIYFQGNSAPDKSGLPSDRFSAERTGGSVSTLTIQRTQQEDSAVYLCASSLEGPYDRGETQYFGPGTRLLVL.

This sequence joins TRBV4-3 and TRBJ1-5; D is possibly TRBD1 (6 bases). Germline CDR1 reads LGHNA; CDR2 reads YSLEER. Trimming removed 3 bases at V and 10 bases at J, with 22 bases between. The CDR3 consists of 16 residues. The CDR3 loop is CASSQAHTGTISPQHF. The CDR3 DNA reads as TGCGCCAGCAGCCAGGCTCATACAGGGACGATCAGCCCCCAGCATTTT.

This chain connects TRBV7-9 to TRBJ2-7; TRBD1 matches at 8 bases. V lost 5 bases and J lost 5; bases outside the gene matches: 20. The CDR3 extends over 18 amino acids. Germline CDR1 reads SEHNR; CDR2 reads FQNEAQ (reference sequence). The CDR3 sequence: CASSPRGLTQTGEHEQYF. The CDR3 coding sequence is TGTGCCAGCAGCCCGAGGGGGCTTACGCAGACAGGGGAGCACGAGCAGTACTTC. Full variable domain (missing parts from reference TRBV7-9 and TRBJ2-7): DTGVSQNPRHKITKRGQNVTFRCDPISEHNRLYWYRQTLGQGPEFLTYFQNEAQLEKSRLLSDRFSAERPKGSFSTLEIQRTEQGDSAMYLCASSPRGLTQTGEHEQYFGPGTRLTVT.

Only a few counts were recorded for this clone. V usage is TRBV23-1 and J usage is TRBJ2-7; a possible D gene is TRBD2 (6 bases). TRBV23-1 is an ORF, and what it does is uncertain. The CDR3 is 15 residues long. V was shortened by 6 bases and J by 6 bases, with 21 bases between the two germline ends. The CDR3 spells CASRGGSSVRGEQYF. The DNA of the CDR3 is TGCGCCAGCAGGGGGGGATCGTCGGTTAGGGGCGAGCAGTACTTC.

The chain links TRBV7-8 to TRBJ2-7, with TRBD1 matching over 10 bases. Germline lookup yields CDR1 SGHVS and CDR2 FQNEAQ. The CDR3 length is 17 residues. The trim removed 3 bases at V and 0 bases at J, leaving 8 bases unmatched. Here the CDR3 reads CASSLARGTGDSYEQYF. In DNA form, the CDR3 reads TGTGCCAGCAGCTTGGCCCGCGGGACAGGGGACTCCTACGAGCAGTACTTC.

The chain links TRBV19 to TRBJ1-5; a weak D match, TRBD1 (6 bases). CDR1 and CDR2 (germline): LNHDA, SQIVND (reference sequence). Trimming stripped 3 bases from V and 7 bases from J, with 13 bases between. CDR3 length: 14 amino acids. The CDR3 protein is CASSMGTYNQPQHF. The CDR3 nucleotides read TGTGCCAGTAGTATGGGGACATACAACCAGCCCCAGCATTTT. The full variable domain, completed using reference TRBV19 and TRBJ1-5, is DGGITQSPKYLFRKEGQNVTLSCEQNLNHDAMYWYRQDPGQGLRLIYYSQIVNDFQKGDIAEGYSVSREKKESFPLTVTSAQKNPTAFYLCASSMGTYNQPQHFGDGTRLSIL.

The DNA for the CDR3 is TGTGCCAGCAGCCAAGCCAGGGCCACAGATACGCAGTATTTT. It translates to CASSQARATDTQYF. The chain is built from TRBV4-2 and TRBJ2-3; D may be TRBD1 (5 bases). Trimming took off 1 base at V and 2 bases at J, with 7 bases between the two ends. The CDR3 loop spans 14 amino acids. Germline CDR1 and CDR2: LGHNA and YNFKEQ.

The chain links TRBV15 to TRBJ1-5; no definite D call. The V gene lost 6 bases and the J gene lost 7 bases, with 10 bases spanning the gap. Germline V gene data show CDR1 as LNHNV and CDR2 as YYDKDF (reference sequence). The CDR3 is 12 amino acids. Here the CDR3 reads CATRSGGQPQHF. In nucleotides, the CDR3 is TGTGCCACCAGGAGTGGCGGACAGCCCCAGCATTTT.

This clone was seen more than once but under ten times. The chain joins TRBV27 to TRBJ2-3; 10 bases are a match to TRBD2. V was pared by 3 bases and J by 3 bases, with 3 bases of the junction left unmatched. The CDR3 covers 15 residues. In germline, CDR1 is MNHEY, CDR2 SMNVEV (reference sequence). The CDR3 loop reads CASSFRTSGTDTQYF. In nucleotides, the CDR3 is TGTGCCAGCAGTTTCCGGACTAGCGGAACAGATACGCAGTATTTT.

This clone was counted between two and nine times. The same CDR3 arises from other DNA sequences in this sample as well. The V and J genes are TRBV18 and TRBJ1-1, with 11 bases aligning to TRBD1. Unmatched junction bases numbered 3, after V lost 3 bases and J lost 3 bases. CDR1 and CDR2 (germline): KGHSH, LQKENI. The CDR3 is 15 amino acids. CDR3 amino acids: CASSPLGQGDTEAFF. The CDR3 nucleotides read TGTGCCAGCTCACCTTTGGGACAGGGGGACACTGAAGCTTTCTTT.

CDR3 DNA: TGTGCCAGCAGCTTTGGGGGGGGCCAAGAGACCCAGTACTTC. This translates into CASSFGGGQETQYF. The V and J genes are TRBV7-2 and TRBJ2-5; TRBD2 aligns across 7 bases. V shed 3 bases, J shed 1 base, and the junction held 2 bases outside the gene matches. The CDR3 consists of 14 residues. CDR1 is SGHTA, CDR2 FQGNSA, per germline.

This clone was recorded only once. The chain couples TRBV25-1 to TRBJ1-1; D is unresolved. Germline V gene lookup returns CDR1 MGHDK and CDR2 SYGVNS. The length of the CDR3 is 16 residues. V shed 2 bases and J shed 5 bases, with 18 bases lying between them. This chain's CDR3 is CASSEGVGHAGTEAFF. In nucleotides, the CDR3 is TGTGCCAGCAGTGAAGGAGTGGGCCATGCGGGGACTGAAGCTTTCTTT.

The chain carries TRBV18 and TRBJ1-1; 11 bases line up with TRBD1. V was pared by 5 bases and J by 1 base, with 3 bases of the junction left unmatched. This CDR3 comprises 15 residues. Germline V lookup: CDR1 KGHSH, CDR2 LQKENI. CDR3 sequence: CASSAGQGANTEAFF. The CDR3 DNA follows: TGTGCCAGCTCAGCAGGACAGGGGGCGAACACTGAAGCTTTCTTT.